A single sample gave rise to the 15 T cell receptor beta chains below, sequenced in a study of Ad26.COV2.S vaccination and SARS-CoV-2 variants. This table comes from immunoSEQ multiplex PCR, and its TCRdb copy is limited to in-frame clones, with some not included. The sample holds approximately 150,000 clones; just over 85% are singletons and the top ten take 5%. The input for sequencing was peripheral blood, taken after recovery from COVID-19. These receptors were collected from a human donor who had recovered from COVID-19.

CDR3 sequence (DNA): TGCGCCAGCAGCCCTCCGGGACTAGCGACAGATACGCAGTATTTT. Its translation is CASSPPGLATDTQYF. The V and J genes are TRBV5-1 and TRBJ2-3; 10 nucleotides match TRBD2. This CDR3 region has 15 residues. The V gene's germline CDR1 is SGHRS and CDR2 YFSETQ. The trim removed 4 bases at V and 3 bases at J, leaving 5 bases unmatched.

This chain uses TRBV27 with TRBJ2-2, with no clear D. V was shortened by 7 bases and J by 6 bases, with 6 bases between the two germline ends. Germline lookup yields CDR1 MNHEY and CDR2 SMNVEV (reference sequence). The CDR3 spans 11 residues. In DNA, the CDR3 is TGTGCCAGCACTGGGTCCGGGGAGCTGTTTTTT. Translation gives CASTGSGELFF.

V is TRBV7-8 and J is TRBJ2-5; D assignment may be TRBD1 or TRBD2 (6 bases each). Germline loops: CDR1 SGHVS, CDR2 FQNEAQ. Trimming pared 2 bases from V and 2 bases from J, leaving 12 bases between. The CDR3 is 15 amino acids. The CDR3 loop is CASSLTGATQETQYF. CDR3 DNA sequence: TGTGCCAGCAGCTTAACGGGGGCCACTCAAGAGACCCAGTACTTC.

The CDR3 coding sequence is TGTGCCAGCAGTTACAGGGCAGGCCTCTATGGCTACACCTTC. This encodes CASSYRAGLYGYTF. The V gene is TRBV6-5, the J gene TRBJ1-2; no reliable D call. CDR1 is MNHEY and CDR2 is SVGAGI in the germline V gene. V was pared by 2 bases and J by 4 bases, with 11 bases between. This CDR3 comprises 14 residues.

The chain couples TRBV7-6 to TRBJ2-1, with 8 bases lining up with TRBD2. The CDR3 length is 15 residues. Germline lookup yields CDR1 SGHVS and CDR2 FNYEAQ. Trimming at V came to 3 bases and at J to 5 bases, leaving 6 bases not matched to a gene. This CDR3 is CASSFRGGFNNEQFF. CDR3 sequence (DNA): TGTGCCAGCAGCTTTCGGGGGGGATTTAACAATGAGCAGTTCTTC.

The chain is built from TRBV6-2 or TRBV6-3 and TRBJ2-5; 8 bases are a match to TRBD2. The CDR3 runs 16 residues. V was clipped by 5 bases and J by 5 bases; unmatched bases: 13. Looked up from germline, CDR1 is MNHEY and CDR2 is SVGEGT. The CDR3 DNA follows: TGTGCCAGCAGTACACCGGGACTAGAGGTTGGGGAGACCCAGTACTTC. Protein product: CASSTPGLEVGETQYF.

This clone was picked up one time. The chain employs TRBV30 and TRBJ1-1; tentatively, D is TRBD1 (6 bases). Germline CDR1 and CDR2: GTSNPN and SVGIG (reference sequence). The V end was cut by 0 bases, the J end by 6 bases, with 14 bases between. The length of the CDR3 is 14 residues. This chain's CDR3 is CAWSVQGNLPEAFF. The CDR3 DNA is TGTGCCTGGAGTGTACAGGGTAACTTGCCTGAAGCTTTCTTT.

This sequence joins TRBV5-1 and TRBJ1-5; D perhaps matches TRBD1 (6 bases). The V end lost 5 bases, the J end lost 5 bases, and 11 bases lay between the germline ends. The germline gives CDR1 SGHRS, CDR2 YFSETQ. CDR3 size: 13 residues. The CDR3 nucleotides are TGCGCCAGCAGTCAGGGGATAGATCAGCCCCAGCATTTT. Amino acids: CASSQGIDQPQHF.

The genes are TRBV7-2 and TRBJ2-2; TRBD2 might be the D (5 bases). Trimming shortened V by 10 bases and J by 4 bases, and 10 bases separated the two germline ends. The length of the CDR3 is 12 residues. The germline gives CDR1 SGHTA, CDR2 FQGNSA. CDR3 sequence reads: CATGDFTGELFF. CDR3 nucleotide sequence: TGTGCCACCGGGGATTTCACCGGGGAGCTGTTTTTT.

The V call is TRBV11-2, the J call TRBJ2-7, with D tentatively TRBD2 (6 bases). Per germline, CDR1 SGHAT and CDR2 FQNNGV. The V end lost 3 bases, the J end lost 7 bases, and 16 bases lay between the germline ends. The CDR3 has 14 residues. CDR3 loop: CASSFGQTRGEQYF. DNA of the CDR3: TGTGCCAGCAGCTTCGGACAAACACGGGGGGAGCAGTACTTC. Full variable domain (outside the CDR3, taken from reference TRBV11-2 and TRBJ2-7): EAGVAQSPRYKIIEKRQSVAFWCNPISGHATLYWYQQILGQGPKLLIQFQNNGVVDDSQLPKDRFSAERLKGVDSTLKIQPAKLEDSAVYLCASSFGQTRGEQYFGPGTRLTVT.

This clone was seen only once. This sample includes further DNA sequences coding for the same CDR3. This chain links TRBV7-2 with TRBJ2-5; a weak D match, TRBD2 (7 bases). Germline assignment: CDR1 SGHTA and CDR2 FQGNSA. With 1 base removed from V and 5 bases from J, the gap between germline ends came to 11 bases. CDR3 length: 14 amino acids. As DNA, the CDR3 is TGTGCCAGCAGCTTAGGGTCGGGGGGCGAGACCCAGTACTTC. Its protein is CASSLGSGGETQYF.

The genes are TRBV7-8 and TRBJ1-6; the D is unclear. The germline gives CDR1 SGHVS, CDR2 FQNEAQ. Trimming took 2 bases from V and 8 from J, leaving 28 bases between them. The CDR3 sequence is 20 residues long. CDR3 protein: CASSLSVSWVGGMFDSPLHF. The DNA of the CDR3 is TGTGCCAGCAGCTTATCCGTCTCGTGGGTCGGAGGGATGTTTGATTCACCCCTCCACTTT.

The J gene is TRBJ2-5, the V gene TRBV11-2, with TRBD1 as a possible D gene (6 bases). The CDR3 covers 14 residues. The V gene lost 6 bases and the J gene lost 2 bases, with 13 bases spanning the gap. The germline V gene encodes CDR1 SGHAT and CDR2 FQNNGV. The CDR3 region is CASSPVDRQETQYF. In nucleotides, the CDR3 is TGTGCCAGCAGTCCGGTAGACAGGCAAGAGACCCAGTACTTC.

V usage is TRBV5-1 and J usage is TRBJ2-1; D not certain. The germline V gene has CDR1 SGHRS and CDR2 YFSETQ. The CDR3 spans 12 residues. The V and J ends lost 4 bases and 8 bases respectively, with 10 bases between them. CDR3 in amino acids: CASSPGGYEQFF. The CDR3 nucleotides are TGCGCCAGCAGCCCCGGTGGATATGAGCAGTTCTTC.

The chain employs TRBV4-1 and TRBJ2-6; no reliable D call. The germline gives CDR1 MGHRA, CDR2 YSYEKL. The V and J ends lost 3 bases and 0 bases respectively, with 12 bases between them. There are 17 residues in the CDR3. The CDR3 coding sequence is TGCGCCAGCAGCCAGCGAGGACCGTCCTCTGGGGCCAACGTCCTGACTTTC. Protein product: CASSQRGPSSGANVLTF.